The present T cell receptor (beta chain) was sequenced within a study of blood T cells in healthy people across ages (dated by TCRdb to between 2014 and 2017). Regarding the complete study: In model experiments, template switching captured roughly one uniquely barcoded TCR beta cDNA molecule for every two T cells. The study measured age-related changes in TCR beta repertoire diversity using deep sequencing normalized with unique cDNA molecular identifiers. The donors were split into four age groups: young (average around 15 years), middle-aged (roughly 40), aged (approximately 59) and long-lived (roughly 77). Donors of different ages were randomly distributed across sequencing lanes to avoid experimental bias. The study analyzed two additional independent replicas of 1 million unique cDNA reads from the same blood draw for two donors, one aged 18 to 30 and one aged 80 or older.

V is reduced by 0 bases and J by 6 bases, leaving a spacing of 12 bases between them. The germline V gene (reference sequence) specifies DFQATT as CDR1 and SNEGSKA as CDR2. The CDR3 measures 13 amino acids from cysteine to phenylalanine. The CDR3 DNA has 39 bases and is translated from base 1. This clonotype turned up a few times. No antigen is known for it. Base quality data are lacking; no much larger clone is found one base away. Libraries came from 5' RACE. Sequencing was carried out with an Illumina HiSeq 2500. A second roughly 6 to 11 cycle PCR used a sample-barcoded 5' primer and a J-beta primer mix. A template-switch 5' adaptor carrying 12 random nucleotides introduced a unique molecular identifier onto each TCR beta cDNA molecule. At least 2.5 million CDR3-containing paired-end reads were obtained from each sample. The Mint cDNA synthesis kit, primed by a TRBC-specific oligonucleotide, was used to synthesize first-strand cDNA from all RNA. All cDNA was treated with uracil-DNA glycosylase and then went through a first 18-cycle PCR with the universal primers M1SS and BC2_uni_R. The study's own analysis went as follows. Normalization of each sample was performed by random selection of 1 million high-quality reads, each carrying a distinct molecular identifier. Instead of being binned into consensus sequences, reads that shared molecular identifiers were thrown out. CDR3 identification, clonotype clustering and error correction used MiTCR with a Q25 quality threshold and the strictest error-elimination algorithm. A nonparametric unseen species model with Euler transformation was used to estimate lower-bound total TCR beta diversity. TCRdb reprocessing: public reads trimmed at Q25 with fastp, clones called with MiXCR, in-frame beta chains kept. Every entry covers one CDR3 protein and lists the most common genes and DNA from its rows. For this entry, the V and J calls and clone size follow TCRdb and not the study's own pipeline. The sample table contains 750,000 to 950,000 distinct CDR3 sequences; only one count was recorded for approximately 55% of them. The ten largest clonotypes hold approximately 40% of the sample.

The 39 donors, aged roughly 6 to 95 years, were systemically healthy Caucasian individuals from Russia. Approximately 10 milliliters of peripheral blood were collected from each donor into EDTA-treated Vacutainer tubes. Ficoll-Paque density-gradient centrifugation was used to isolate PBMCs, with at least 7 million per sample. Trizol reagent was used to extract total RNA from the PBMCs, yielding at least 5.5 micrograms per sample. Naive CD45RAhigh/CD27high T cell percentages were measured by flow cytometry on a PBMC aliquot from every donor. Here is what the overall study found, with its caveats: Compared with the aged group, more naive CD4+ T cells, fewer expanded clones and increased TCR diversity were shown by the long-lived group, suggesting age selection. There was a strong correlation between observed TCR beta diversity and the percentage of naive T cells measured by flow cytometry. Observed TCR beta diversity per million T cells fell roughly linearly with age, and a significant reduction was already apparent by age around 40. Bulk unsorted PBMC profiling prevented conclusive comparison of naive and antigen-experienced compartments. Estimates of total diversity from one million sequenced T cells were regarded as lower bounds and underestimates. Donor CMV infection status was unknown, potentially confounding age-related changes in expanded clonotypes.

This receptor was identified in an elderly man in good health. Sample: blood. This receptor chain uses TRBV20-1 and TRBJ2-7, with the identity of the D gene unclear. The CDR3 reads CSARESVGLEQYF. The DNA is as follows: TGCAGTGCTAGAGAATCGGTAGGCCTCGAGCAGTACTTC.